This T cell receptor beta chain was captured by sequencing in a study of cytomegalovirus exposure and HLA in healthy donors. Study-level information: Early release data held 75 million to 100 million unique TCRs from HLA-typed donors. Points from the study as a whole: Using a false discovery rate of 0.05, a later analysis showed that 15,000 to 20,000 TCR beta sequences were associated with HLA alleles. Confirmation in vitro established that three CMV-associated chains were specific for CMV antigens.

To note about this clone: Its antigen is unknown.

This CDR3 region has 14 residues. Per germline, CDR1 LNHDA and CDR2 SQIVND (reference sequence). J gave up 4 bases and V 6 bases, and 7 bases lay outside the gene matches. Donors consisted of healthy bone marrow donors. The PCR employed 60 Vbeta primers together with 13 Jbeta primers. Sequencing was performed with immunoSEQ multiplex PCR; in TCRdb, only in-frame clones are kept and a portion is missing. The sample records fewer than 200,000 clones, approximately 79% being singletons. The clonotype comes from a woman between 40 and 50 years old in good health and CMV-seronegative. The sample was PBMCs. This chain uses TRBV19 with TRBJ1-2; 8 nucleotides agree with TRBD1. The CDR3 DNA sequence: TGTGCCAGTAGGGAGGACAGGGCAAGCTATGGCTACACCTTC. This gives the protein CASREDRASYGYTF.